These T cell receptor beta chains were read from a single sample in a study of T cells in Graves' hyperthyroidism and ophthalmopathy. TCRdb used MiXCR to reprocess the multiplex PCR reads, holding one entry per CDR3 protein. Of hundreds of thousands of distinct CDR3 sequences listed, around 15% are singletons. The sample was blood. The receptors shown here come from a middle-aged woman with Graves' ophthalmopathy. Both conserved end residues are part of each CDR3. The D gene is left open where the match is weak. Rows give clone size only sometimes, using once, few, many, or a class for an expanded clone.

clone size: .
D gene: TRBD1
J gene: TRBJ2-7
V gene: TRBV7-8
CDR3 protein: CASRPRDRGPLGEQYF
CDR3 DNA: TGTGCCAGCAGGCCCCGGGACAGGGGTCCCCTCGGCGAGCAGTACTTC

clone size: many
D gene: .
J gene: TRBJ1-1
V gene: TRBV2
CDR3 protein: CASSEAEWGAANTEAFF
CDR3 DNA: TGTGCCAGCAGTGAAGCAGAATGGGGGGCGGCGAACACTGAAGCTTTCTTT

clone size: many
D gene: TRBD1
J gene: TRBJ1-2
V gene: TRBV12-3/TRBV12-4
CDR3 protein: CASRTGVSGYTF
CDR3 DNA: TGTGCCAGCAGGACAGGGGTCTCAGGCTACACCTTC

clone size: many
D gene: .
J gene: TRBJ2-3
V gene: TRBV7-2
CDR3 protein: CASSFTDTQYF
CDR3 DNA: TGTGCCAGCAGCTTCACAGATACGCAGTATTTT

clone size: many
D gene: TRBD1
J gene: TRBJ2-7
V gene: TRBV6-1
CDR3 protein: CASSRDRDGYEQYF
CDR3 DNA: TGTGCCAGCAGTCGGGACAGGGATGGGTACGAGCAGTACTTC

clone size: many
D gene: .
J gene: TRBJ1-1
V gene: TRBV29-1
CDR3 protein: CSAQAQMNTEAFF
CDR3 DNA: TGCAGCGCTCAGGCACAGATGAACACTGAAGCTTTCTTT

clone size: many
D gene: .
J gene: TRBJ2-7
V gene: TRBV6-2/TRBV6-3
CDR3 protein: CASSLWGERTYEQYF
CDR3 DNA: TGTGCCAGCAGTTTGTGGGGGGAGCGAACTTACGAGCAGTACTTC

clone size: many
D gene: .
J gene: TRBJ1-2
V gene: TRBV20-1
CDR3 protein: CSASGIYGYTF
CDR3 DNA: TGCAGTGCTAGTGGGATCTATGGCTACACCTTC

clone size: many
D gene: .
J gene: TRBJ2-5
V gene: TRBV7-2
CDR3 protein: CASSLAGRDYQETQYF
CDR3 DNA: TGTGCCAGCAGCTTAGCCGGGCGGGACTACCAAGAGACCCAGTACTTC

clone size: few
D gene: .
J gene: TRBJ2-7
V gene: TRBV10-1
CDR3 protein: CASSAGGRDEQYF
CDR3 DNA: TGCGCCAGCAGTGCGGGTGGCCGCGACGAGCAGTACTTC

clone size: .
D gene: .
J gene: TRBJ2-7
V gene: TRBV5-1
CDR3 protein: CASSPTAGGEQYF
CDR3 DNA: TGCGCCAGCAGCCCGACGGCAGGTGGCGAGCAGTACTTC

clone size: .
D gene: TRBD2
J gene: TRBJ2-5
V gene: TRBV4-1
CDR3 protein: CASSQGSLAGGLMETQYF
CDR3 DNA: TGCGCCAGCAGCCAAGGGTCCCTAGCGGGAGGGCTAATGGAGACCCAGTACTTC

clone size: .
D gene: TRBD2
J gene: TRBJ2-2
V gene: TRBV2
CDR3 protein: CASSRGVAGPNTGELFF
CDR3 DNA: TGTGCCAGCAGTCGCGGGGTAGCGGGACCAAACACCGGGGAGCTGTTTTTT

clone size: .
D gene: .
J gene: TRBJ1-1
V gene: TRBV29-1
CDR3 protein: CSVRVQLNTEAFF
CDR3 DNA: TGCAGCGTTCGGGTACAGCTGAACACTGAAGCTTTCTTT

clone size: many
D gene: .
J gene: TRBJ2-7
V gene: TRBV28
CDR3 protein: CASSFGLDSYEQYF
CDR3 DNA: TGTGCCAGCAGTTTTGGCTTAGACTCCTACGAGCAGTACTTC

clone size: many
D gene: .
J gene: TRBJ2-7
V gene: TRBV15
CDR3 protein: CATSTAGWDSKEQYF
CDR3 DNA: TGTGCCACCAGCACGGCCGGTTGGGACTCGAAGGAGCAGTACTTC

clone size: many
D gene: .
J gene: TRBJ2-2
V gene: TRBV19
CDR3 protein: CASSTGPNTGELFF
CDR3 DNA: TGTGCCAGTAGTACAGGGCCGAACACCGGGGAGCTGTTTTTT

clone size: many
D gene: .
J gene: TRBJ1-1
V gene: TRBV7-8
CDR3 protein: CASTYDTNTEAFF
CDR3 DNA: TGTGCCAGCACCTACGACACGAACACTGAAGCTTTCTTT

clone size: many
D gene: .
J gene: TRBJ1-1
V gene: TRBV10-3
CDR3 protein: CAISEPDMNTEAFF
CDR3 DNA: TGTGCCATCAGTGAGCCGGACATGAACACTGAAGCTTTCTTT

clone size: .
D gene: TRBD1
J gene: TRBJ1-1
V gene: TRBV4-2
CDR3 protein: CASSDRDRGRLGTEAFF
CDR3 DNA: TGTGCCAGCAGCGACCGGGACAGGGGACGCCTTGGCACTGAAGCTTTCTTT

clone size: many
D gene: .
J gene: TRBJ2-7
V gene: TRBV6-5
CDR3 protein: CASSYVGHLTYEQYF
CDR3 DNA: TGTGCCAGCAGTTATGTAGGACACCTGACCTACGAGCAGTACTTC

clone size: many
D gene: .
J gene: TRBJ2-7
V gene: TRBV6-2/TRBV6-3
CDR3 protein: CASSQNEGPYEQYF
CDR3 DNA: TGTGCCAGCAGTCAGAATGAGGGGCCCTACGAGCAGTACTTC

clone size: many
D gene: TRBD1
J gene: TRBJ2-7
V gene: TRBV18
CDR3 protein: CASSPVGTGVFEQYF
CDR3 DNA: TGTGCCAGCTCACCAGTAGGGACAGGGGTTTTCGAGCAGTACTTC

clone size: .
D gene: .
J gene: TRBJ1-6
V gene: TRBV7-2
CDR3 protein: CAGIPTVLTNSPLHF
CDR3 DNA: TGTGCCGGCATCCCAACGGTTTTGACCAATTCACCCCTCCACTTT